The clone carrying this T cell receptor (beta chain) was detected only once. Its target is not known. Sequencing of TCR beta covered CD8+ and CD4+ T cells obtained from blood. Isolation of CD8+ and CD4+ T cells was performed negatively, whereas enrichment of TEMRA cells was done by FACS. The ends were cut back, 0 bases at V and 2 bases at J, with 15 bases in the middle. The CDR3 length is 17 residues. Germline V gene lookup returns CDR1 LGHNA and CDR2 YNFKEQ. The data belong to a study of CD8 T cells in Susac syndrome. Study-wide results and caveats: The TCR sequencing and HLA analysis in the study involved a relatively small number of individuals, as the study acknowledged.

With random hexamers, about 0.45 to 1 ug RNA was reverse transcribed. The amplification used immunoSEQ multiplex PCR on TCR beta CDR3; it spanned 54 Vbeta and 13 Jbeta. TCRdb re-analysed the immunoSEQ multiplex PCR reads in MiXCR, keeping a single row per CDR3 protein. There are fewer than 80,000 distinct CDR3 sequences in the sample; 95% occur only once, and roughly 0.22% lies in the top ten. V usage is TRBV4-2 and J usage is TRBJ2-3, with D unclear. The receptor's source is a human donor in good health. Source material: CD8+ T cells from PBMCs. The CDR3, as DNA: TGTGCCAGCAGCCAAGAGTTTGGTCTTGGCAACACAGATACGCAGTATTTT. This translates into CASSQEFGLGNTDTQYF.